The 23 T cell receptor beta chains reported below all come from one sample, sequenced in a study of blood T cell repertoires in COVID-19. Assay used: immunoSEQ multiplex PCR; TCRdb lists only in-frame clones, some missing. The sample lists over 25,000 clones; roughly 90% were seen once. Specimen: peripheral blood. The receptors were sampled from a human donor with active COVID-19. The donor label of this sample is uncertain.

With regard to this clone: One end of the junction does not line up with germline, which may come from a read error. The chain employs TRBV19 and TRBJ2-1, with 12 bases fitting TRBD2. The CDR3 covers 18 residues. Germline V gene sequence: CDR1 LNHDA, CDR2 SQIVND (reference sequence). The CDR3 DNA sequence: TGTGCCAGTAGCGTCCCCCCCGGACTAGCGGGATGGGTCGATGAACAGTTCTTC. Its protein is CASSVPPGLAGWVDEQFF.

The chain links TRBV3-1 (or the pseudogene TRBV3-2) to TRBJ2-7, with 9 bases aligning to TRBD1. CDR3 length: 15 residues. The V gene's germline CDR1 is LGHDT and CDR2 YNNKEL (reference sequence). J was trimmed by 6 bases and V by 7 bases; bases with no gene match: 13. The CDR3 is CASNLQGARNSEQYF. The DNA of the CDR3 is TGTGCCAGCAACCTACAGGGGGCGCGCAATTCCGAGCAGTACTTC.

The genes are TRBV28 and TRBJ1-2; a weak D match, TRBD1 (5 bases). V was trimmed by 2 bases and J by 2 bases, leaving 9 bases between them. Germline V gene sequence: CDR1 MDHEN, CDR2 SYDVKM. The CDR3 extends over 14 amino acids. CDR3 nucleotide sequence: TGTGCCAGCAGTTTACTACAGGAAAACTATGGCTACACCTTC. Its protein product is CASSLLQENYGYTF.

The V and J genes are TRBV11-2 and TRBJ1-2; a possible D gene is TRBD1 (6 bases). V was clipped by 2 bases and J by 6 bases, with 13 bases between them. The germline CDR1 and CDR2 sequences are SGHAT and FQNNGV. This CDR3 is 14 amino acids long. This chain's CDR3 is CASSLSTGSNGYTF. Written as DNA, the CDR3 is TGTGCCAGCAGCTTAAGCACAGGGAGTAATGGCTACACCTTC.

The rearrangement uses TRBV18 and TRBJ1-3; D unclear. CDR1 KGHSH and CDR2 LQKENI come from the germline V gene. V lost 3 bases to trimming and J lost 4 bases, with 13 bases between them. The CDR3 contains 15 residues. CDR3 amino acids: CASSPSRQAGNTIYF. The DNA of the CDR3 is TGTGCCAGCTCACCTTCCCGCCAGGCCGGAAACACCATATATTTT.

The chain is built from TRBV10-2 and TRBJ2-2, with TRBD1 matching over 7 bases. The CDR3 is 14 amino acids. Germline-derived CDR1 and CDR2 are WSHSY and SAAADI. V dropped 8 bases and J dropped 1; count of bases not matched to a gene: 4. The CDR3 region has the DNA TGCGCCAGCTGTAGGGACAGGAACACCGGGGAGCTGTTTTTT. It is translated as CASCRDRNTGELFF.

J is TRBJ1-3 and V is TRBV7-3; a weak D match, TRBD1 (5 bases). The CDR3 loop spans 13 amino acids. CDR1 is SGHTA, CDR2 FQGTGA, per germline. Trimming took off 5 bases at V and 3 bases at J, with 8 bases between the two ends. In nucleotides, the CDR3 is TGTGCCAGCAGCCTCGGGGGTGGAAACACCATATATTTT. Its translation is CASSLGGGNTIYF. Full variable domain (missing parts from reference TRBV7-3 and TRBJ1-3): GAGVSQTPSNKVTEKGKYVELRCDPISGHTALYWYRQSLGQGPEFLIYFQGTGAADDSGLPNDRFFAVRPEGSVSTLKIQRTERGDSAVYLCASSLGGGNTIYFGEGSWLTVV.

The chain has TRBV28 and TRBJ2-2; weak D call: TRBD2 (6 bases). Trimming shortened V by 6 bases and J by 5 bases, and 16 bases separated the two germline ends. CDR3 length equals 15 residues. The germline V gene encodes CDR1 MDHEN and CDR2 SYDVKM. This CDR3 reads CASRISRRDTGELFF. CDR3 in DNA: TGTGCCAGCAGAATCTCTCGGAGGGATACCGGGGAGCTGTTTTTT.

The CDR3 DNA reads TGTGCCAGCAGTGCGTACGGGACAGGGGGAAGATACGAGCAGTACTTC. This encodes CASSAYGTGGRYEQYF. This chain uses TRBV6-2 or TRBV6-3 with TRBJ2-7, with 11 bases aligning to TRBD1. V lost 5 bases to trimming and J lost 4 bases; unmatched junction nucleotides: 10. CDR3 length: 16 residues. Looked up from germline, CDR1 is MNHEY and CDR2 is SVGEGT.

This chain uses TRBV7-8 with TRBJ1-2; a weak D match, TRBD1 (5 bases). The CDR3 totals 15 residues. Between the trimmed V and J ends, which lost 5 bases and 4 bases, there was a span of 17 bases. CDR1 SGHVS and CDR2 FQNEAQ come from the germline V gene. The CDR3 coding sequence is TGTGCCAGCAGCCCAGAGCGGGGGGTTTTCTATGGCTACACCTTC. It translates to CASSPERGVFYGYTF. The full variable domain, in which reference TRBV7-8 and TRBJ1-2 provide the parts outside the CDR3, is GAGVSQSPRYKVAKRGQDVALRCDPISGHVSLFWYQQALGQGPEFLTYFQNEAQLDKSGLPSDRFFAERPEGSVSTLKIQRTQQEDSAVYLCASSPERGVFYGYTFGSGTRLTVV.

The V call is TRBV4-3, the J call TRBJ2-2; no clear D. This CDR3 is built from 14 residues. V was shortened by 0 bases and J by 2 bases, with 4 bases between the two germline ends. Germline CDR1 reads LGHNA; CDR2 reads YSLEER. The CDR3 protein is CASSQDQNTGELFF. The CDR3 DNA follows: TGCGCCAGCAGCCAAGATCAAAACACCGGGGAGCTGTTTTTT.

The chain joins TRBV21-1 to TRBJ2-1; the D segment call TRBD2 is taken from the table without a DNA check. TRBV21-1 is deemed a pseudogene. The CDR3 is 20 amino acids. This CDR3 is CASSTWTSGNDWGSYNEQFF. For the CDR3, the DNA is TGTGCCAGCAGCACCTGGACTAGCGGGAATGATTGGGGCTCCTACAATGAGCAGTTCTTC.

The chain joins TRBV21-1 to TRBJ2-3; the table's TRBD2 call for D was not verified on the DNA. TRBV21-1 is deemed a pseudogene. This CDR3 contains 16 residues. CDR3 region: CASSLRLAESTDTQYF. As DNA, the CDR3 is TGTGCCAGCAGCCTCCGACTAGCGGAGAGCACAGATACGCAGTATTTT.

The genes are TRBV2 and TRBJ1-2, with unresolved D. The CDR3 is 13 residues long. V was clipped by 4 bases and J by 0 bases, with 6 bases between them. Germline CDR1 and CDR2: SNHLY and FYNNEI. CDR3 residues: CASSGGANYGYTF. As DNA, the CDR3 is TGTGCCAGCAGTGGCGGAGCTAACTATGGCTACACCTTC.

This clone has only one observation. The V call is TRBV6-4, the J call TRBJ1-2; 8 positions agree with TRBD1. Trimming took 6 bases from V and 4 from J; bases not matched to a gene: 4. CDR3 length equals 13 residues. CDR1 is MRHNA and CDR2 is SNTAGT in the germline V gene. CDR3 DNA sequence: TGTGCCAGCAGACCCGGGACAGGCTATGGCTACACCTTC. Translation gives CASRPGTGYGYTF.

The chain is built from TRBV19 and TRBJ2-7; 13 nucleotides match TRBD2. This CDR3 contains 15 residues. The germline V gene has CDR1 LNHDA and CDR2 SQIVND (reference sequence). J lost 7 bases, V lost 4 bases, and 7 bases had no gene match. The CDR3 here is CASSRPGLAGQEQYF. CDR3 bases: TGTGCCAGTAGTAGACCGGGACTAGCGGGGCAGGAGCAGTACTTC.

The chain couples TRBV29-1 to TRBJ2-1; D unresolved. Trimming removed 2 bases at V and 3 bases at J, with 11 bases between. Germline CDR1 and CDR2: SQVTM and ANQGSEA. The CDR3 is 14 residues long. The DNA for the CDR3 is TGCAGCGTTGAATTCGAGAGAAGCTACAATGAGCAGTTCTTC. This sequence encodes CSVEFERSYNEQFF.

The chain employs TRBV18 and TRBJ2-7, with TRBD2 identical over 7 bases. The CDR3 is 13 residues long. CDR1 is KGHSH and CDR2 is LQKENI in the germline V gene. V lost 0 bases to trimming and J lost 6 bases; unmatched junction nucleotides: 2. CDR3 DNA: TGTGCCAGCTCACCACCGGGGAGGGCCGAGCAGTACTTC. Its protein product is CASSPPGRAEQYF.

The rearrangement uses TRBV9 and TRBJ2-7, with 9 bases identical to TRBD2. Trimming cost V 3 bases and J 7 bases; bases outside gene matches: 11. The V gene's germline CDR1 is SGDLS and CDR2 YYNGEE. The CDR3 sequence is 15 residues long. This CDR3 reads CASSAGAREGLEQYF. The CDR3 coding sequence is TGTGCCAGCAGCGCAGGTGCGCGGGAGGGACTGGAGCAGTACTTC.

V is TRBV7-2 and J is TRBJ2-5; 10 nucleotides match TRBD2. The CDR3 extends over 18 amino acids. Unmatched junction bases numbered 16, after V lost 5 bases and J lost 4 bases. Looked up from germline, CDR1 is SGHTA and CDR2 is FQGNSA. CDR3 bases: TGTGCCAGCAGCCACCGGACTAGCGGTAGCGGGGCAAGAGAGACCCAGTACTTC. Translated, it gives CASSHRTSGSGARETQYF. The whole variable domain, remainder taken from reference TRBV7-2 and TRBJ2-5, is GAGVSQSPSNKVTEKGKDVELRCDPISGHTALYWYRQSLGQGLEFLIYFQGNSAPDKSGLPSDRFSAERTGGSVSTLTIQRTQQEDSAVYLCASSHRTSGSGARETQYFGPGTRLLVL.

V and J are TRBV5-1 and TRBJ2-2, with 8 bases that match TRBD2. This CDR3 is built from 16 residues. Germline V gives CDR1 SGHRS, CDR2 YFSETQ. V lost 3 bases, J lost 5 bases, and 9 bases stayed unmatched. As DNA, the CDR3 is TGCGCCAGCAGCTCCGGACGGGGGGGTTTTACCGGGGAGCTGTTTTTT. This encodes CASSSGRGGFTGELFF.

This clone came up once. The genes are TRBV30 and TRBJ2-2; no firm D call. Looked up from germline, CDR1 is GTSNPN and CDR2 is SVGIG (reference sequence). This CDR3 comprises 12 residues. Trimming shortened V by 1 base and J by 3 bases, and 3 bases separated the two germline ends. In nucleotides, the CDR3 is TGTGCCTGGAGTGCCTACACCGGGGAGCTGTTTTTT. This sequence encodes CAWSAYTGELFF.

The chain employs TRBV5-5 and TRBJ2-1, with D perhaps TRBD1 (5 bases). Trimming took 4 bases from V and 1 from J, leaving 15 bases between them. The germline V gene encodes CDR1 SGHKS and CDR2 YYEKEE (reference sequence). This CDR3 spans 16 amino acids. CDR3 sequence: CASSAKGPPSYNEQFF. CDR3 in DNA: TGTGCCAGCAGCGCCAAGGGGCCTCCTTCCTACAATGAGCAGTTCTTC.